Listed below are T cell receptor beta chains from one sample, sequenced in a study of prognosis after radiotherapy for stage I lung cancer. TCRdb processed the multiplex PCR reads anew with MiXCR; each CDR3 protein has one entry. The profile covers about 18,000 distinct CDR3 sequences, with around 15% appearing a single time and about 37% taken by the ten largest. The sequencing used PBMCs, collected before or after stereotactic body radiation therapy (not recorded which). The receptors here all came from a donor at least 50 years old with non-small cell lung cancer. The CDR3 runs from the conserved cysteine through the conserved F or W. The D gene is left open where the match is weak. A row's size may be missing; if present it is once, few, many or a size class.

D gene: NA; J gene: TRBJ1-1; clone size: medium-sized; V gene: TRBV11-2; CDR3 DNA: TGTGCCAGCAGCCACTCTTCCTGGGGGGCAGCTGAAGCTTTCTTT; CDR3 protein: CASSHSSWGAAEAFF
D gene: TRBD2; J gene: TRBJ2-1; clone size: many; V gene: TRBV28; CDR3 DNA: TGTGCCAGCAGTTTACAGCTAGCGGGAGCCGGTGAGCAGTTCTTC; CDR3 protein: CASSLQLAGAGEQFF
D gene: NA; J gene: TRBJ1-2; clone size: many; V gene: TRBV4-1; CDR3 DNA: TGCGCCAGCAGCCAAGAGGAGACAGTTTATGGCTACACCTTC; CDR3 protein: CASSQEETVYGYTF
D gene: NA; J gene: TRBJ2-6; clone size: many; V gene: TRBV27; CDR3 DNA: TGTGCCAGCACCGCTTTTGAGACCGGGGCCAACGTCCTGACTTTC; CDR3 protein: CASTAFETGANVLTF
D gene: NA; J gene: TRBJ2-7; clone size: NA; V gene: TRBV27; CDR3 DNA: TGTGCCAGCAGTTCGACCCTGAGCTACGAGCAGTACTTC; CDR3 protein: CASSSTLSYEQYF
D gene: NA; J gene: TRBJ1-5; clone size: many; V gene: TRBV20-1; CDR3 DNA: TGCAGTGCCAACCGGGACGTGAGTCAGCCCCAGCATTTT; CDR3 protein: CSANRDVSQPQHF
D gene: TRBD1; J gene: TRBJ2-1; clone size: medium-sized; V gene: TRBV12-3/TRBV12-4; CDR3 DNA: TGTGCCAGCGACAGGGGCTCCTACAATGAGCAGTTCTTC; CDR3 protein: CASDRGSYNEQFF
D gene: NA; J gene: TRBJ2-1; clone size: many; V gene: TRBV20-1; CDR3 DNA: TGCAGTGCTAGAGCCTTCGGGGCTGGTTTGCCCGATGAGCAGTTCTTC; CDR3 protein: CSARAFGAGLPDEQFF
D gene: TRBD2; J gene: TRBJ2-2; clone size: many; V gene: TRBV3-1; CDR3 DNA: TGTGCCAGCAGCCAACTGGAGCGGGGGGGTCTAACCGGGGAGCTGTTTTTT; CDR3 protein: CASSQLERGGLTGELFF
D gene: NA; J gene: TRBJ1-2; clone size: medium-sized; V gene: TRBV11-2; CDR3 DNA: TGTGCCAGCAGCTTAGGAACAGCGCACTATGGCTACACCTTC; CDR3 protein: CASSLGTAHYGYTF
D gene: TRBD1; J gene: TRBJ1-2; clone size: many; V gene: TRBV6-1; CDR3 DNA: TGTGCCAGCAGTATACGGACAGGAGAAGTTACCTATGGCTACACCTTC; CDR3 protein: CASSIRTGEVTYGYTF
D gene: TRBD2; J gene: TRBJ2-7; clone size: many; V gene: TRBV28; CDR3 DNA: TGTGCCAGCAGGGGAACTAGCGGGAGCTCCTACGAGCAGTACTTC; CDR3 protein: CASRGTSGSSYEQYF
D gene: NA; J gene: TRBJ2-7; clone size: many; V gene: TRBV18; CDR3 DNA: TGTGCCAGCAGTGTGGGCCACGAGCAGTACTTC; CDR3 protein: CASSVGHEQYF
D gene: TRBD2; J gene: TRBJ2-7; clone size: many; V gene: TRBV20-1; CDR3 DNA: TGCAGTGCTAGAGGGTCTGGCGGGAGCCCCTACGAGCAGTACTTC; CDR3 protein: CSARGSGGSPYEQYF
D gene: TRBD2; J gene: TRBJ2-7; clone size: many; V gene: TRBV3-1; CDR3 DNA: TGTGCCAGCAGCCGGCTAGCGGCTACCTACGAGCAGTACTTC; CDR3 protein: CASSRLAATYEQYF
D gene: NA; J gene: TRBJ1-2; clone size: many; V gene: TRBV12-3/TRBV12-4; CDR3 DNA: TGTGCCAGCAGTTTCGGGTTTGGGGGCTACACCTTC; CDR3 protein: CASSFGFGGYTF
D gene: TRBD2; J gene: TRBJ2-7; clone size: many; V gene: TRBV11-3; CDR3 DNA: TGTGCCAGCAGCCCCAGGACTAGCGGGATAATGACGGGGGAGCAGTACTTC; CDR3 protein: CASSPRTSGIMTGEQYF
D gene: NA; J gene: TRBJ1-5; clone size: NA; V gene: TRBV15; CDR3 DNA: TGTGCCACCAGCAGAGGGGGAACAGGGCCTAATCAGCCCCAGCATTTT; CDR3 protein: CATSRGGTGPNQPQHF
D gene: TRBD1; J gene: TRBJ2-7; clone size: many; V gene: TRBV19; CDR3 DNA: TGTGCCAGTAAGCCTGGACAGGGTTCCCACGAGCAGTACTTC; CDR3 protein: CASKPGQGSHEQYF
D gene: NA; J gene: TRBJ1-5; clone size: many; V gene: TRBV7-2; CDR3 DNA: TGTGCCAGCAGCAGCTTATTAGGGAGTTCCGGTAGCAATCAGCCCCAGCATTTT; CDR3 protein: CASSSLLGSSGSNQPQHF
D gene: NA; J gene: TRBJ1-6; clone size: many; V gene: TRBV7-9; CDR3 DNA: TGTGCCAGCAGCTTACGCCAGGATTCACCCCTCCACTTT; CDR3 protein: CASSLRQDSPLHF
D gene: TRBD2; J gene: TRBJ2-1; clone size: NA; V gene: TRBV27; CDR3 DNA: TGTGCCAGCAATTCGGGAGGGCCGGGACGTTTTCTGTACAATGAGCAATTCTTC; CDR3 protein: CASNSGGPGRFLYNEQFF
D gene: NA; J gene: TRBJ2-1; clone size: few; V gene: TRBV5-4; CDR3 DNA: TGTGCCAGCAGCACGGGACCATCGAGCTCCTACAATGAGCAGTTCTTC; CDR3 protein: CASSTGPSSSYNEQFF
D gene: NA; J gene: TRBJ2-1; clone size: medium-sized; V gene: TRBV6-4; CDR3 DNA: TGTGCCAGCAGTTCCTCTATAAGCTCCTACAATGAGCAGTTCTTC; CDR3 protein: CASSSSISSYNEQFF
D gene: NA; J gene: TRBJ2-6; clone size: many; V gene: TRBV27; CDR3 DNA: TGTGCCAGCACGAGGGGCAGTTCTGGGGCCAACGTCCTGACTTTC; CDR3 protein: CASTRGSSGANVLTF
D gene: NA; J gene: TRBJ1-3; clone size: many; V gene: TRBV27; CDR3 DNA: TGTGCCAGCAGAGGCGGAAACACCATATATTTT; CDR3 protein: CASRGGNTIYF
D gene: TRBD1; J gene: TRBJ2-6; clone size: many; V gene: TRBV6-1; CDR3 DNA: TGTGCCAGCAGTACCGGGACAGGGGTTTCTGGGGCCAACGTCCTGACTTTC; CDR3 protein: CASSTGTGVSGANVLTF
D gene: NA; J gene: TRBJ2-4; clone size: many; V gene: TRBV4-3; CDR3 DNA: TGCGCCAGCAGCTCCACTGACTCAAAAAACATTCAGTACTTC; CDR3 protein: CASSSTDSKNIQYF
D gene: NA; J gene: TRBJ1-4; clone size: few; V gene: TRBV30; CDR3 DNA: TGTGCCTGGGGGGGGGAAAAACTGTTTTTT; CDR3 protein: CAWGGEKLFF
D gene: NA; J gene: TRBJ1-5; clone size: many; V gene: TRBV10-3; CDR3 DNA: TGTGCCCAGGGTAATCAGCCCCAGCATTTT; CDR3 protein: CAQGNQPQHF
D gene: NA; J gene: TRBJ1-5; clone size: many; V gene: TRBV7-2; CDR3 DNA: TGTGCCAGCAGCTGGGGGTCGGGTCAGCCCCAGCATTTT; CDR3 protein: CASSWGSGQPQHF
D gene: NA; J gene: TRBJ2-5; clone size: many; V gene: TRBV2; CDR3 DNA: TGTGCCAGCAGTGAGGGGTGGGGCGAGACCCAGTACTTC; CDR3 protein: CASSEGWGETQYF
D gene: NA; J gene: TRBJ2-3; clone size: medium-sized; V gene: TRBV9; CDR3 DNA: TGTGCCAGCAGCGCGGGCACAGATACGCAGTATTTT; CDR3 protein: CASSAGTDTQYF
D gene: TRBD1; J gene: TRBJ1-6; clone size: many; V gene: TRBV27; CDR3 DNA: TGTGCCAGCAGTTTAAACAGGGGAGAGCTATCCCTCCACTTT; CDR3 protein: CASSLNRGELSLHF
D gene: TRBD2; J gene: TRBJ2-7; clone size: many; V gene: TRBV14; CDR3 DNA: TGTGCCAGCAGCCGAGCGGGAGGGCCGTCCGAGCAGTACTTC; CDR3 protein: CASSRAGGPSEQYF
D gene: TRBD2; J gene: TRBJ2-1; clone size: many; V gene: TRBV11-1; CDR3 DNA: TGTGCCAGCAGCTCAAATTCCGGGACTAGCGGGAGAAGTTATTACTACAATGAGCAGTTCTTC; CDR3 protein: CASSSNSGTSGRSYYYNEQFF
D gene: NA; J gene: TRBJ1-4; clone size: many; V gene: TRBV7-9; CDR3 DNA: TGTGCCAGCAGCCAGGGGTCGGCTAATGAAAAACTGTTTTTT; CDR3 protein: CASSQGSANEKLFF
D gene: NA; J gene: TRBJ1-5; clone size: NA; V gene: TRBV12-3/TRBV12-4; CDR3 DNA: TGTGCCAGCAGCCGCAGAAATAGCAATAGGCCCCAGCATTTT; CDR3 protein: CASSRRNSNRPQHF
D gene: NA; J gene: TRBJ2-5; clone size: many; V gene: TRBV6-6; CDR3 DNA: TGTGCCAGCAGTTACTCGATTAGGTCGGAGACCCAGTACTTC; CDR3 protein: CASSYSIRSETQYF
D gene: NA; J gene: TRBJ1-6; clone size: many; V gene: TRBV20-1; CDR3 DNA: TGCAGTGCTAGAGTATCAGGGAGGCCACCCCTCCACTTT; CDR3 protein: CSARVSGRPPLHF
D gene: NA; J gene: TRBJ2-2; clone size: NA; V gene: TRBV30; CDR3 DNA: TGTGCCTGGAGTGAGGAGGGGACCGGGGAGCTGTTTTTT; CDR3 protein: CAWSEEGTGELFF